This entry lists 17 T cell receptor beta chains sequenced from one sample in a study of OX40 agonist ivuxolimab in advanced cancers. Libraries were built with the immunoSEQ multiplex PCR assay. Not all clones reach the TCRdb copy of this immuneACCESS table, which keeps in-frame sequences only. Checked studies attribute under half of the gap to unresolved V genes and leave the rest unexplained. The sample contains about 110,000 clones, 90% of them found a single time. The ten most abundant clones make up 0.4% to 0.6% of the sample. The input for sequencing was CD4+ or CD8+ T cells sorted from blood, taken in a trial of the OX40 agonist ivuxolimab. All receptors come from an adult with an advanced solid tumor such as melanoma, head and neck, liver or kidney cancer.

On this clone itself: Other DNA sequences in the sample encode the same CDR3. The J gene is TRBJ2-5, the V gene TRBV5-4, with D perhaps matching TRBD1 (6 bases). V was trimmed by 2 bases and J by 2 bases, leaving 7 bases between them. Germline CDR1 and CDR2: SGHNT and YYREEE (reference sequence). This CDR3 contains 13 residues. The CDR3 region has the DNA TGTGCCAGCAGCTTTGGACAGCAAGAGACCCAGTACTTC. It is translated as CASSFGQQETQYF.

The CDR3 DNA sequence: TGTGCCACTCACTCTAGGGGGACAGGGATCACCGGGGAGCTGTTTTTT. Protein product: CATHSRGTGITGELFF. The rearrangement joins TRBV11-2 to TRBJ2-2; TRBD1 agrees at 9 bases. CDR3 length: 16 residues. Trimming took 10 bases from V and 4 from J; bases not matched to a gene: 13. CDR1 is SGHAT, CDR2 FQNNGV, per germline. The variable domain in full, completed from reference TRBV11-2 and TRBJ2-2, reads EAGVAQSPRYKIIEKRQSVAFWCNPISGHATLYWYQQILGQGPKLLIQFQNNGVVDDSQLPKDRFSAERLKGVDSTLKIQPAKLEDSAVYLCATHSRGTGITGELFFGEGSRLTVL.

The CDR3 coding sequence is TGTGCCAGCAGTTTAGCGGGGGGTGACTCCTACGAGCAGTACTTC. Translating gives CASSLAGGDSYEQYF. This chain joins TRBV28 and TRBJ2-7; TRBD2 agrees at 8 bases. Trimming took 2 bases from V and 0 from J; bases not matched to a gene: 3. The germline V gene has CDR1 MDHEN and CDR2 SYDVKM. This CDR3 is 15 amino acids long.

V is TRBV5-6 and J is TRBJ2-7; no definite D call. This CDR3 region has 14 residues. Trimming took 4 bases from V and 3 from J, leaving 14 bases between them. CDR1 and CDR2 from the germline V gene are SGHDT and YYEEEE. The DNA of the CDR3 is TGTGCCAGCAGCCCCCCCGGACGGTACTACGAGCAGTACTTC. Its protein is CASSPPGRYYEQYF.

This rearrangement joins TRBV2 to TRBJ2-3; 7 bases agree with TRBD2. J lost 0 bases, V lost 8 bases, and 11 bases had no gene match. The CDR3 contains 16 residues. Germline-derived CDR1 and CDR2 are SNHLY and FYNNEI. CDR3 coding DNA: TGTGCCAGCGCTAGGGACTACTCCGTCAGCACAGATACGCAGTATTTT. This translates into CASARDYSVSTDTQYF.

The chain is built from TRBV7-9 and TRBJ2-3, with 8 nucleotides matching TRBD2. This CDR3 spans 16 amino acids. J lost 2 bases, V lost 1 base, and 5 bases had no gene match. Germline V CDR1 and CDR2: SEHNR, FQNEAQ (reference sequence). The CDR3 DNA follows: TGTGCCAGCAGCTTAGTTCCAGCGGGGGACACAGATACGCAGTATTTT. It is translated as CASSLVPAGDTDTQYF.

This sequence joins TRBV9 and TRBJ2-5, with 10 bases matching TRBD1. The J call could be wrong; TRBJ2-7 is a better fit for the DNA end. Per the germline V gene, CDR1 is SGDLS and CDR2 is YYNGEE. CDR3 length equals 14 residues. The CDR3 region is CASSAGQGNDEQYF. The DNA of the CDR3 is TGTGCCAGCAGCGCGGGACAGGGGAACGACGAGCAGTACTTC.

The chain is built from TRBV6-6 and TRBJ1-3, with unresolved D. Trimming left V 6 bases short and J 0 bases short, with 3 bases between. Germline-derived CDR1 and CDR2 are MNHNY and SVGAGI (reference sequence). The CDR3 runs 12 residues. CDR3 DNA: TGTGCCAGCAGAAACTCTGGAAACACCATATATTTT. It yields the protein CASRNSGNTIYF.

The DNA for the CDR3 is TGCAGCGTGAGGGATGGCACTAATGAAAAACTGTTTTTT. This gives the protein CSVRDGTNEKLFF. The gene calls are TRBV29-1 and TRBJ1-4, with D unclear. Between the trimmed V and J ends, which lost 6 bases and 2 bases, there was a span of 10 bases. CDR1 is SQVTM, CDR2 ANQGSEA, per germline. The CDR3 is made up of 13 amino acids.

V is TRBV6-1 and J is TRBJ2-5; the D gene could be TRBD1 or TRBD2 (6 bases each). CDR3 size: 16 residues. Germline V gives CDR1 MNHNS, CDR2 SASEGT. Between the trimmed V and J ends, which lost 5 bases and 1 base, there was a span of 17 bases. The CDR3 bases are TGTGCCAGCAGTAAAGGGGGGACGAGGAGCCAAGAGACCCAGTACTTC. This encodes CASSKGGTRSQETQYF.

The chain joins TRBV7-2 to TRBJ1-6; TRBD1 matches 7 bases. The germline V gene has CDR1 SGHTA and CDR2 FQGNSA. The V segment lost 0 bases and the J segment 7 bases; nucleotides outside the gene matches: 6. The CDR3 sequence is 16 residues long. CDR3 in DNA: TGTGCCAGCAGCTTAGCCGGCCAGGGGGTGAATTCACCCCTCCACTTT. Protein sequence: CASSLAGQGVNSPLHF. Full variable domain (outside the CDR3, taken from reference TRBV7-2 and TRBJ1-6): GAGVSQSPSNKVTEKGKDVELRCDPISGHTALYWYRQSLGQGLEFLIYFQGNSAPDKSGLPSDRFSAERTGGSVSTLTIQRTQQEDSAVYLCASSLAGQGVNSPLHFGNGTRLTVT.

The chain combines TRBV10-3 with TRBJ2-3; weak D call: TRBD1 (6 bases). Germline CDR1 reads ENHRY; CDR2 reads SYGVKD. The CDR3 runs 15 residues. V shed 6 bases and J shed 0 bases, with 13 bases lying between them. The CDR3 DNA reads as TGTGCCATCAGATCCGACAGGTCTAGCACAGATACGCAGTATTTT. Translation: CAIRSDRSSTDTQYF.

The CDR3 DNA follows: TGCGCCAGCAGCTTGGGCTGGGACAGTCTCTCTGGGGCCAACGTCCTGACTTTC. It is translated as CASSLGWDSLSGANVLTF. The genes are TRBV5-1 and TRBJ2-6; TRBD1 aligns across 7 bases. Per the germline V gene, CDR1 is SGHRS and CDR2 is YFSETQ. Germline trimming cut 0 bases from V and 0 bases from J; bases unmatched to any gene: 6. The CDR3 extends over 18 amino acids.

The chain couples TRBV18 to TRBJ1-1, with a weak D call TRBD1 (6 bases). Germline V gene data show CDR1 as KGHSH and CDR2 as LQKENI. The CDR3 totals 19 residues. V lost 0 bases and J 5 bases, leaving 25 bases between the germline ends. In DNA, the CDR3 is TGTGCCAGCTCACCACCCGGTGTTATAAGGGAAAAAAGGGGGACTGAAGCTTTCTTT. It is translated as CASSPPGVIREKRGTEAFF.

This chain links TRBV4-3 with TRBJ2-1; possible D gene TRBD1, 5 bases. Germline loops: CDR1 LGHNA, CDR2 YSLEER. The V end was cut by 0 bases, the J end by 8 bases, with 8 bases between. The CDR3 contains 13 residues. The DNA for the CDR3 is TGCGCCAGCAGCCAAGAGGGCAGGGATGAGCAGTTCTTC. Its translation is CASSQEGRDEQFF.

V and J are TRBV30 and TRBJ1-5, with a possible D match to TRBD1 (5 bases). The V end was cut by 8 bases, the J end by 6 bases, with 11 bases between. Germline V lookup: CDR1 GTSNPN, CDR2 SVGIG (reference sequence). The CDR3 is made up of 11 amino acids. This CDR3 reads CAGGSGQPQHF. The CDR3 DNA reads TGTGCCGGGGGGTCGGGTCAGCCCCAGCATTTT.

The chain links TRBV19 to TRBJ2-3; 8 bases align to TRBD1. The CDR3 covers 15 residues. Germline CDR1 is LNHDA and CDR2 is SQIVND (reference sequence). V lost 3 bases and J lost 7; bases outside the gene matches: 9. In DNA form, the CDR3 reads TGTGCCAGTAGTATTTATCAGGACAGGGCAAATACGCAGTATTTT. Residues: CASSIYQDRANTQYF.